In its sample, the clone carrying this T cell receptor (beta chain) was seen a few times. The antigen is undetermined. Donors were healthy Caucasian individuals from Russia aged roughly 6 to 95. A J-beta primer mix and a sample-barcoded 5' primer were used in a second PCR of roughly 7 to 12 cycles. One entry per CDR3 protein, called by TCRdb with MiXCR from the 5' RACE reads. The data show 650,000 or so distinct CDR3 sequences, with 52% seen just once and roughly 13% held by the top ten. The record originates from a study of blood T cells in healthy people across ages. Study observations and caveats: Versus aged donors, long-lived donors had higher diversity and more naive CD4+ cells. Age showed a roughly linear inverse relationship with TCR beta diversity per million T cells. The lack of PBMC sorting stopped any conclusive naive versus antigen-experienced comparison.

This receptor was identified in a woman aged 80 or over in good health. The sequenced sample consisted of blood.

The CDR3 sequence: CASRIGSGGGNTQYF. The DNA of the CDR3 is TGTGCCAGCAGGATAGGAAGCGGGGGCGGGAATACGCAGTATTTT. V usage is TRBV3-1 and J usage is TRBJ2-3; TRBD2 aligns across 8 bases. The ends lost 6 bases at V and 7 bases at J; junction bases unmatched: 12. The germline CDR1 and CDR2 sequences are LGHDT and YNNKEL (reference sequence). This CDR3 spans 15 amino acids.